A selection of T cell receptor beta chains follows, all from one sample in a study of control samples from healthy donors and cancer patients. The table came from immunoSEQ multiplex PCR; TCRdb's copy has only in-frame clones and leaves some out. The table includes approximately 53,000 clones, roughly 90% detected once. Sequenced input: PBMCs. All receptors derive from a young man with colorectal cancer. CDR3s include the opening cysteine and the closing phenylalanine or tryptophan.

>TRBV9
CASSRGGRGPGNTIYF
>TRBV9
CASSLGQGRYNEQFF
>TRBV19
CASSIGKDNRGLSWKIYEQYF
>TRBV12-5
CASGPPGEDYGYTF
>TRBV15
CATSPLRRGYEQYF
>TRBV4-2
CASSQGTASNSPLHF
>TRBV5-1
CASSLFQETQYF
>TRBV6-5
CASRLAGTDTQYF
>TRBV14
CASSQGTRQEVVAEAFF
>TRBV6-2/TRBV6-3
CASSLGPRRAFF
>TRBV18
CASSPTGVGVSEAFF
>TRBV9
CASSPRTGKGSEAFF
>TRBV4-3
CASSQVWREKLFF
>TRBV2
CASSAGRPADGYTF
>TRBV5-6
CASSLGAGISTDTQYF
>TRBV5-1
CASSFGQPSSYNEQFF
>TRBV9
CASSVGPEQFF
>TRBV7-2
CASSRTRGSSGGSPHEQFF
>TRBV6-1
CASSELAGGPDTQYF
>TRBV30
CAWSGVQLNTEAFF
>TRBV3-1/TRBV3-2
CASSQATTGVQETQYF
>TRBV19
CASTSPGQGASNTEAFF
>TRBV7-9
CASSSKDRIENTIYF
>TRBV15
CATSRDVGSGGYTF
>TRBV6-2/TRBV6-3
CASSARGNEQFF
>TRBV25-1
CASSEGTGGSGGYTF
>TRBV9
CASSVLPPGHSLYNEQFF
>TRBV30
CAWSGGLGQGAKSGYTF
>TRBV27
CASSLRGWTGELFF
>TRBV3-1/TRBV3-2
CASSQDSGFGYTF
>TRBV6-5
CASSYSSGGAYEQYF
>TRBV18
CASSPPSGVSYNEQFF
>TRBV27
CASSSRDQPQHF
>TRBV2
CASGQGGRTEAFF
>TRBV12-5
CASGLTSGGVLYEQYF
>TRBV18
CASSPRKDTQYF
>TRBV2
CAGQWEWVYGYTF